Given below is one T cell receptor (beta chain) in context. Its antigen has not been determined. No base quality values were provided; no much bigger clone lies one nucleotide off. These data originate in a study of tumor-infiltrating lymphocytes in oesophageal squamous cell carcinoma (dated by TCRdb to the mid-2010s). Libraries were constructed by PCR. The listed sequencing device is Illumina HiSeq 2000. TCRdb trimmed the raw reads at Q25, called clones with MiXCR and kept productive beta chains. Every CDR3 protein is listed once, alongside the most common genes and DNA of its rows. The sample table records around 20,000 distinct CDR3 sequences; over 40% of these occur just once. The top ten constitute approximately 15% of the sample. V is pared back by 2 bases and J by 3 bases, with 10 bases lying between the germline termini. From the cysteine up to the phenylalanine, the CDR3 has a length of 14 residues. The CDR3 DNA has 42 bases and is translated from base 1. Per the germline V gene, MNHEY is the CDR1 and SVGEGT is the CDR2.

The rearrangement combines TRBV6-2 or TRBV6-3 with TRBJ1-2; the D segment could be TRBD1, given 6 matching bases. This TCR came from a male donor with esophageal squamous cell carcinoma. Material: normal esophageal tissue next to the tumor. The nucleotide sequence is given as TGTGCCAGCAGTTACCTACAGGGTTACTATGGCTACACCTTC. Its coded protein is CASSYLQGYYGYTF.